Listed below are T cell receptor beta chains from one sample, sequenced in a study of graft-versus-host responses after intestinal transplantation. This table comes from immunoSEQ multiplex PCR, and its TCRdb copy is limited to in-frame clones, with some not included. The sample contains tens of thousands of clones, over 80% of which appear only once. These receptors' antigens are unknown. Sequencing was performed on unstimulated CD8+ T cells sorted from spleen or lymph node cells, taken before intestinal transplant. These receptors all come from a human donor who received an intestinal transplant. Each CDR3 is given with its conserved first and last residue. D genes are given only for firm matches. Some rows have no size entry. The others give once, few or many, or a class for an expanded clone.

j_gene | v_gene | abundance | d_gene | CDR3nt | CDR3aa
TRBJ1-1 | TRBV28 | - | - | TGTGCCAGCAGTTTTTCTGGCACCTCTGAAGCTTTCTTT | CASSFSGTSEAFF
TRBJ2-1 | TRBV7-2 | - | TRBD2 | TGTGCCAGCAGCTTCGGACTAGCGGGAGGGAATGAGCAGTTCTTC | CASSFGLAGGNEQFF
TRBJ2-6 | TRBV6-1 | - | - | TGTGCCAGCAGTAACCGAGCTCTCGCCAACGTCCTGACTTTC | CASSNRALANVLTF
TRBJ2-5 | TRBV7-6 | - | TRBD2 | TGTGCCAGCAGCTTAGGCGGGGGAGCGGAGACCCAGTACTTC | CASSLGGGAETQYF
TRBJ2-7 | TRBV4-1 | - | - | TGCGCCAGCAGCCAAGTTCAGCTAGCCTACGAGCAGTACTTC | CASSQVQLAYEQYF
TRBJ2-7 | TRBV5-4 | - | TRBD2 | TGTGCCAGCAGCTTAGGGACTAGCGGGATGACCGAGCAGTACTTC | CASSLGTSGMTEQYF
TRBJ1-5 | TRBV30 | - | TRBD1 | TGTGCCTGGAGTGAGGGGACAGATAGCAATCAGCCCCAGCATTTT | CAWSEGTDSNQPQHF
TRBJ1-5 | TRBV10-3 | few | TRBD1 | TGTGCCATCAGTCAGACAGGGGGGAGCAATCAGCCCCAGCATTTT | CAISQTGGSNQPQHF
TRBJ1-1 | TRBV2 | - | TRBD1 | TGTGCCAGCAGAGACTCAGGGGGCACTGAAGCTTTCTTT | CASRDSGGTEAFF
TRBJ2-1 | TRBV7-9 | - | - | TGTGCCAGCACCGACACCGGGACTTTCTACAATGAGCAGTTCTTC | CASTDTGTFYNEQFF
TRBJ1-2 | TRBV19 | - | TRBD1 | TGTGCCAGTAGTCCACGGACAGGGTCCATATCGCACTATGGCTACACCTTC | CASSPRTGSISHYGYTF
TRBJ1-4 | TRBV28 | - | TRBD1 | TGTGCCAGCAGTCTACCCGGGACAGTGGAGGAAAAACTGTTTTTT | CASSLPGTVEEKLFF
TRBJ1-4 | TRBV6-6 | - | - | TGTGCCAGCAGGTCGGACTTAGAAAATGAAAAACTGTTTTTT | CASRSDLENEKLFF
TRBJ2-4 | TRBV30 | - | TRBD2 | TGTGCCTGGAGGCAACCGGGACTAGGAGCCAAAAACATTCAGTACTTC | CAWRQPGLGAKNIQYF
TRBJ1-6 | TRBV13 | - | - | TGTGCCAGCAGCTTAGGCCGGTCACCCCTCCACTTT | CASSLGRSPLHF